The rows below give T cell receptor beta chains drawn from one sample of a study of blood T cell repertoires in COVID-19. TCRdb's copy holds only in-frame clones and misses some; the assay was immunoSEQ multiplex PCR. The repertoire holds about 250,000 clones, approximately 85% seen once, with approximately 8.2% in the top ten. The sample taken for sequencing was PBMCs or T cells enriched from blood (not recorded which). Receptors originate from a woman in her forties or fifties with acute COVID-19. The CDR3 runs from the conserved cysteine through the conserved F or W. The D gene is left open where the match is weak. Size is stated for part of the rows, as once, few or many counts, or as a class when the clone is expanded.

j_gene,d_gene,v_gene,abundance,CDR3aa,CDR3nt
TRBJ1-6,TRBD1,TRBV9,-,CASSQTTGGFDNSPLHF,TGTGCCAGCAGCCAGACGACAGGGGGCTTCGATAATTCACCCCTCCACTTT
TRBJ1-5,-,TRBV19,-,CASRNTGSNSNQPQHF,TGTGCCAGTAGAAACACAGGATCAAATAGCAATCAGCCCCAGCATTTT
TRBJ1-6,-,TRBV19,-,CASSMFTDNSPLHF,TGTGCCAGTAGTATGTTTACAGATAATTCACCCCTCCACTTT
TRBJ1-2,TRBD1,TRBV5-6,once,CASSLSGGGHGYTF,TGTGCCAGCAGCTTGTCAGGGGGCGGCCATGGCTACACCTTC
TRBJ1-5,TRBD1,TRBV12-3/TRBV12-4,-,CASRDRGNQPQHF,TGTGCCAGCAGAGACAGGGGCAATCAGCCCCAGCATTTT
TRBJ1-2,-,TRBV6-1,-,CASKQGDNYGYTF,TGTGCCAGCAAACAGGGAGATAACTATGGCTACACCTTC
TRBJ2-7,TRBD2,TRBV5-4,few,CASSLGLAGGREQYF,TGTGCCAGCAGCTTGGGGCTAGCGGGGGGTCGGGAGCAGTACTTC
TRBJ1-1,-,TRBV7-2,-,CASSETAAGTEAFF,TGTGCCAGCAGCGAAACAGCTGCCGGCACTGAAGCTTTCTTT
TRBJ1-5,-,TRBV15,-,CATSREAGWNQPQHF,TGTGCCACCAGCAGAGAGGCGGGTTGGAATCAGCCCCAGCATTTT
TRBJ1-1,-,TRBV27,-,CASRPAGQNTEAFF,TGTGCCAGCAGACCGGCTGGACAGAACACTGAAGCTTTCTTT
TRBJ1-6,TRBD1,TRBV5-5,-,CASSVRDSQSNSPLHF,TGTGCCAGCAGCGTCCGGGACAGTCAATCTAATTCACCCCTCCACTTT
TRBJ1-1,TRBD1,TRBV6-2/TRBV6-3,few,CASSYPTGGTWTEAFF,TGTGCCAGCAGTTATCCCACAGGGGGCACGTGGACTGAAGCTTTCTTT
TRBJ2-7,-,TRBV5-4,-,CASSLSGAGGEQYF,TGTGCCAGCAGCTTGTCAGGGGCTGGGGGAGAGCAGTACTTC
TRBJ2-1,TRBD2,TRBV3-1/TRBV3-2,-,CASSPRLASSYNEQFF,TGTGCCAGCAGCCCGAGACTAGCGAGCTCCTACAATGAGCAGTTCTTC
TRBJ2-1,-,TRBV19,-,CASSDPGVEQFF,TGTGCCAGTAGCGACCCAGGGGTAGAGCAGTTCTTC
TRBJ1-6,TRBD1,TRBV6-1,-,CASREQGYAYNSPLHF,TGTGCCAGCAGAGAACAGGGGTACGCCTATAATTCACCCCTCCACTTT
TRBJ1-2,TRBD1,TRBV19,-,CASSMGQGDGYTF,TGTGCCAGTAGTATGGGACAGGGGGATGGCTACACCTTC
TRBJ1-2,-,TRBV3-1/TRBV3-2,-,CASSQGPAGSYGYTF,TGTGCCAGCAGCCAAGGTCCTGCAGGTTCCTATGGCTACACCTTC
TRBJ2-1,TRBD2,TRBV9,-,CASSVLGREGGEQFF,TGTGCCAGCAGCGTATTGGGACGGGAGGGTGGTGAGCAGTTCTTC
TRBJ1-4,TRBD1,TRBV10-3,-,CAISAAGTATNEKLFF,TGTGCCATCAGTGCAGCTGGGACAGCAACTAATGAAAAACTGTTTTTT
TRBJ1-4,-,TRBV12-3/TRBV12-4,-,CASSRDLYEKLFF,TGTGCCAGCAGCCGGGATCTATATGAAAAACTGTTTTTT
TRBJ1-3,-,TRBV9,-,CASSPDSYAGNTIYF,TGTGCCAGCAGCCCCGACAGTTACGCTGGAAACACCATATATTTT
TRBJ1-4,-,TRBV10-3,-,CAISEGELYTNEKLFF,TGTGCCATCAGTGAGGGGGAGCTATATACTAATGAAAAACTGTTTTTT
TRBJ1-3,-,TRBV13,-,CASSLEVRAGNTIYF,TGTGCCAGCAGCTTAGAGGTCAGGGCCGGAAACACCATATATTTT
TRBJ1-2,-,TRBV27,-,CASRDKGYGYTF,TGTGCCAGCAGGGACAAGGGCTATGGCTACACCTTC
TRBJ2-1,-,TRBV5-6,once,CASSFPDYNEQFF,TGTGCCAGCAGCTTCCCAGATTACAATGAGCAGTTCTTC
TRBJ2-7,-,TRBV25-1,-,CASSERGSLTYEQYF,TGTGCCAGCAGTGAAAGGGGCTCCCTGACCTACGAGCAGTACTTC
TRBJ2-7,TRBD2,TRBV5-4,-,CASSTMGLADLYEQYF,TGTGCCAGCAGCACCATGGGACTAGCGGATCTCTACGAGCAGTACTTC
TRBJ1-1,-,TRBV5-1,-,CASSLGSGTEAFF,TGCGCCAGCAGCTTGGGTTCGGGTACTGAAGCTTTCTTT
TRBJ1-2,TRBD1,TRBV2,-,CASRGTGHYGYTF,TGTGCCAGCAGAGGGACAGGGCACTATGGCTACACCTTC
TRBJ1-5,-,TRBV7-2,-,CASSLDSLQPQHF,TGTGCCAGCAGCTTGGACAGTCTTCAGCCCCAGCATTTT
TRBJ1-2,TRBD1,TRBV28,-,CASSPDRVDGYTF,TGTGCCAGCAGCCCAGACAGGGTGGATGGCTACACCTTC
TRBJ2-2,-,TRBV18,-,CASSPPGSNTGELFF,TGTGCCAGCTCACCACCGGGCAGTAACACCGGGGAGCTGTTTTTT
TRBJ2-7,TRBD1,TRBV11-3,-,CASSPGGQATYEQYF,TGTGCCAGCAGCCCAGGGGGACAGGCAACCTACGAGCAGTACTTC
TRBJ1-5,-,TRBV18,-,CASSPAGDQPQHF,TGTGCCAGCTCACCAGCCGGGGATCAGCCCCAGCATTTT
TRBJ2-5,-,TRBV10-2,-,CASSEGGQETQYF,TGCGCCAGCAGTGAGGGGGGGCAAGAGACCCAGTACTTC
TRBJ1-1,-,TRBV6-5,-,CASSYSIGGTEAFF,TGTGCCAGCAGTTACTCGATAGGGGGCACTGAAGCTTTCTTT
TRBJ1-2,-,TRBV7-3,-,CASSLGGGGGYTF,TGTGCCAGCAGCTTAGGGGGCGGAGGTGGCTACACCTTC
TRBJ1-4,-,TRBV14,-,CASSQLPRATNEKLFF,TGTGCCAGCAGCCAACTACCGAGGGCAACTAATGAAAAACTGTTTTTT
TRBJ1-2,-,TRBV7-9,-,CASTPKGGNYGYTF,TGTGCCAGCACCCCCAAAGGGGGAAACTATGGCTACACCTTC
TRBJ1-4,-,TRBV19,-,CASRPSGGRIEKLFF,TGTGCCAGTAGGCCGTCGGGGGGGCGTATTGAAAAACTGTTTTTT
TRBJ2-2,TRBD2,TRBV5-4,-,CASSLARGANTGELFF,TGTGCCAGCAGCTTGGCGCGGGGGGCGAACACCGGGGAGCTGTTTTTT
TRBJ2-1,-,TRBV3-1/TRBV3-2,-,CASSRANRANEQFF,TGTGCCAGCAGCCGAGCTAACAGGGCCAATGAGCAGTTCTTC
TRBJ2-1,TRBD1,TRBV6-5,-,CASSPGTGNEQFF,TGTGCCAGCAGTCCCGGGACAGGTAATGAGCAGTTCTTC
TRBJ1-2,TRBD1,TRBV7-2,-,CASSSSRRGHGYTF,TGTGCCAGCAGCTCCAGTCGAAGGGGGCATGGCTACACCTTC
TRBJ2-1,TRBD2,TRBV10-3,few,CAINAGGRYNEQFF,TGTGCCATTAATGCGGGGGGCCGGTACAATGAGCAGTTCTTC
TRBJ2-7,TRBD1,TRBV25-1,-,CASRGQGPYEQYF,TGTGCCAGCAGGGGACAGGGCCCCTACGAGCAGTACTTC
TRBJ1-1,-,TRBV3-1/TRBV3-2,-,CASSTGPVTEAFF,TGTGCCAGCAGCACAGGGCCGGTCACTGAAGCTTTCTTT
TRBJ2-7,-,TRBV6-5,-,CASSPVQGNYEQYF,TGTGCCAGCAGTCCCGTACAGGGAAACTACGAGCAGTACTTC
TRBJ1-1,TRBD1,TRBV5-6,-,CASSLPGQGKTEAFF,TGTGCCAGCAGCTTGCCGGGACAGGGAAAAACTGAAGCTTTCTTT
TRBJ1-3,-,TRBV9,few,CASSVNSGNTIYF,TGTGCCAGCAGCGTCAACTCTGGAAACACCATATATTTT
TRBJ2-1,-,TRBV7-7,-,CASSLGNRDEQFF,TGTGCTAGCAGCTTAGGTAACCGAGATGAGCAGTTCTTC